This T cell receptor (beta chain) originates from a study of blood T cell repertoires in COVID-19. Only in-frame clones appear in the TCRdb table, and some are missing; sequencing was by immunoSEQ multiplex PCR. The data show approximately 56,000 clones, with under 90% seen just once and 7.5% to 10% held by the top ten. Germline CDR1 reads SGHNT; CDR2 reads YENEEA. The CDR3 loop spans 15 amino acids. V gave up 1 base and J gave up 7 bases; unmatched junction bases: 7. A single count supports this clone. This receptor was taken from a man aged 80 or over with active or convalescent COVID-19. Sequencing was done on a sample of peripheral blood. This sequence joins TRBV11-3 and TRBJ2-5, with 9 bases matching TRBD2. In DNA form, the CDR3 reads TGTGCCAGCAGCTTAGGGGTAGCGGGAGAGCGGACCCAGTACTTC. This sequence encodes CASSLGVAGERTQYF.